This T cell receptor (beta chain) originates from a study of T cell repertoires in cytomegalovirus infection. The overall study: Alongside well-studied HLA-B-restricted CMV epitopes, recently identified HLA-C-restricted CMV epitopes were also used. Public TCR beta signatures were indicative of both CMV infection and a matching HLA type. Study conclusions and caveats: Summed public TCR beta family frequency identified CMV carriers bearing the relevant HLA. HLA-C-restricted, CMV-specific TCR beta clonotypes were dominant ex vivo.

This CDR3 is 11 amino acids long. V dropped 5 bases and J dropped 8 bases, with 7 bases sitting between them. CDR1 and CDR2 from the germline V gene are MNHNY and SVGAGI (reference sequence). TCRdb processed the reads anew with MiXCR; each CDR3 protein has one entry. The repertoire holds about 110,000 distinct CDR3 sequences, around 28% seen once, with roughly 81% in the top ten. A word on this clonotype: The target antigen is unknown.

The chain is built from TRBV6-6 and TRBJ2-1; perhaps TRBD1 as D (5 bases). This clonotype was sampled from a human donor in good health (CMV status not recorded). Some clones in this sample may be carry-over from other donors' samples. Source: CD8+ T cells from cultured PBMCs, taken from culture after CMV antigen stimulation. CDR3 protein: CASSRGDEQFF. Written as DNA, the CDR3 is TGTGCCAGCAGTAGGGGTGATGAGCAGTTCTTC.